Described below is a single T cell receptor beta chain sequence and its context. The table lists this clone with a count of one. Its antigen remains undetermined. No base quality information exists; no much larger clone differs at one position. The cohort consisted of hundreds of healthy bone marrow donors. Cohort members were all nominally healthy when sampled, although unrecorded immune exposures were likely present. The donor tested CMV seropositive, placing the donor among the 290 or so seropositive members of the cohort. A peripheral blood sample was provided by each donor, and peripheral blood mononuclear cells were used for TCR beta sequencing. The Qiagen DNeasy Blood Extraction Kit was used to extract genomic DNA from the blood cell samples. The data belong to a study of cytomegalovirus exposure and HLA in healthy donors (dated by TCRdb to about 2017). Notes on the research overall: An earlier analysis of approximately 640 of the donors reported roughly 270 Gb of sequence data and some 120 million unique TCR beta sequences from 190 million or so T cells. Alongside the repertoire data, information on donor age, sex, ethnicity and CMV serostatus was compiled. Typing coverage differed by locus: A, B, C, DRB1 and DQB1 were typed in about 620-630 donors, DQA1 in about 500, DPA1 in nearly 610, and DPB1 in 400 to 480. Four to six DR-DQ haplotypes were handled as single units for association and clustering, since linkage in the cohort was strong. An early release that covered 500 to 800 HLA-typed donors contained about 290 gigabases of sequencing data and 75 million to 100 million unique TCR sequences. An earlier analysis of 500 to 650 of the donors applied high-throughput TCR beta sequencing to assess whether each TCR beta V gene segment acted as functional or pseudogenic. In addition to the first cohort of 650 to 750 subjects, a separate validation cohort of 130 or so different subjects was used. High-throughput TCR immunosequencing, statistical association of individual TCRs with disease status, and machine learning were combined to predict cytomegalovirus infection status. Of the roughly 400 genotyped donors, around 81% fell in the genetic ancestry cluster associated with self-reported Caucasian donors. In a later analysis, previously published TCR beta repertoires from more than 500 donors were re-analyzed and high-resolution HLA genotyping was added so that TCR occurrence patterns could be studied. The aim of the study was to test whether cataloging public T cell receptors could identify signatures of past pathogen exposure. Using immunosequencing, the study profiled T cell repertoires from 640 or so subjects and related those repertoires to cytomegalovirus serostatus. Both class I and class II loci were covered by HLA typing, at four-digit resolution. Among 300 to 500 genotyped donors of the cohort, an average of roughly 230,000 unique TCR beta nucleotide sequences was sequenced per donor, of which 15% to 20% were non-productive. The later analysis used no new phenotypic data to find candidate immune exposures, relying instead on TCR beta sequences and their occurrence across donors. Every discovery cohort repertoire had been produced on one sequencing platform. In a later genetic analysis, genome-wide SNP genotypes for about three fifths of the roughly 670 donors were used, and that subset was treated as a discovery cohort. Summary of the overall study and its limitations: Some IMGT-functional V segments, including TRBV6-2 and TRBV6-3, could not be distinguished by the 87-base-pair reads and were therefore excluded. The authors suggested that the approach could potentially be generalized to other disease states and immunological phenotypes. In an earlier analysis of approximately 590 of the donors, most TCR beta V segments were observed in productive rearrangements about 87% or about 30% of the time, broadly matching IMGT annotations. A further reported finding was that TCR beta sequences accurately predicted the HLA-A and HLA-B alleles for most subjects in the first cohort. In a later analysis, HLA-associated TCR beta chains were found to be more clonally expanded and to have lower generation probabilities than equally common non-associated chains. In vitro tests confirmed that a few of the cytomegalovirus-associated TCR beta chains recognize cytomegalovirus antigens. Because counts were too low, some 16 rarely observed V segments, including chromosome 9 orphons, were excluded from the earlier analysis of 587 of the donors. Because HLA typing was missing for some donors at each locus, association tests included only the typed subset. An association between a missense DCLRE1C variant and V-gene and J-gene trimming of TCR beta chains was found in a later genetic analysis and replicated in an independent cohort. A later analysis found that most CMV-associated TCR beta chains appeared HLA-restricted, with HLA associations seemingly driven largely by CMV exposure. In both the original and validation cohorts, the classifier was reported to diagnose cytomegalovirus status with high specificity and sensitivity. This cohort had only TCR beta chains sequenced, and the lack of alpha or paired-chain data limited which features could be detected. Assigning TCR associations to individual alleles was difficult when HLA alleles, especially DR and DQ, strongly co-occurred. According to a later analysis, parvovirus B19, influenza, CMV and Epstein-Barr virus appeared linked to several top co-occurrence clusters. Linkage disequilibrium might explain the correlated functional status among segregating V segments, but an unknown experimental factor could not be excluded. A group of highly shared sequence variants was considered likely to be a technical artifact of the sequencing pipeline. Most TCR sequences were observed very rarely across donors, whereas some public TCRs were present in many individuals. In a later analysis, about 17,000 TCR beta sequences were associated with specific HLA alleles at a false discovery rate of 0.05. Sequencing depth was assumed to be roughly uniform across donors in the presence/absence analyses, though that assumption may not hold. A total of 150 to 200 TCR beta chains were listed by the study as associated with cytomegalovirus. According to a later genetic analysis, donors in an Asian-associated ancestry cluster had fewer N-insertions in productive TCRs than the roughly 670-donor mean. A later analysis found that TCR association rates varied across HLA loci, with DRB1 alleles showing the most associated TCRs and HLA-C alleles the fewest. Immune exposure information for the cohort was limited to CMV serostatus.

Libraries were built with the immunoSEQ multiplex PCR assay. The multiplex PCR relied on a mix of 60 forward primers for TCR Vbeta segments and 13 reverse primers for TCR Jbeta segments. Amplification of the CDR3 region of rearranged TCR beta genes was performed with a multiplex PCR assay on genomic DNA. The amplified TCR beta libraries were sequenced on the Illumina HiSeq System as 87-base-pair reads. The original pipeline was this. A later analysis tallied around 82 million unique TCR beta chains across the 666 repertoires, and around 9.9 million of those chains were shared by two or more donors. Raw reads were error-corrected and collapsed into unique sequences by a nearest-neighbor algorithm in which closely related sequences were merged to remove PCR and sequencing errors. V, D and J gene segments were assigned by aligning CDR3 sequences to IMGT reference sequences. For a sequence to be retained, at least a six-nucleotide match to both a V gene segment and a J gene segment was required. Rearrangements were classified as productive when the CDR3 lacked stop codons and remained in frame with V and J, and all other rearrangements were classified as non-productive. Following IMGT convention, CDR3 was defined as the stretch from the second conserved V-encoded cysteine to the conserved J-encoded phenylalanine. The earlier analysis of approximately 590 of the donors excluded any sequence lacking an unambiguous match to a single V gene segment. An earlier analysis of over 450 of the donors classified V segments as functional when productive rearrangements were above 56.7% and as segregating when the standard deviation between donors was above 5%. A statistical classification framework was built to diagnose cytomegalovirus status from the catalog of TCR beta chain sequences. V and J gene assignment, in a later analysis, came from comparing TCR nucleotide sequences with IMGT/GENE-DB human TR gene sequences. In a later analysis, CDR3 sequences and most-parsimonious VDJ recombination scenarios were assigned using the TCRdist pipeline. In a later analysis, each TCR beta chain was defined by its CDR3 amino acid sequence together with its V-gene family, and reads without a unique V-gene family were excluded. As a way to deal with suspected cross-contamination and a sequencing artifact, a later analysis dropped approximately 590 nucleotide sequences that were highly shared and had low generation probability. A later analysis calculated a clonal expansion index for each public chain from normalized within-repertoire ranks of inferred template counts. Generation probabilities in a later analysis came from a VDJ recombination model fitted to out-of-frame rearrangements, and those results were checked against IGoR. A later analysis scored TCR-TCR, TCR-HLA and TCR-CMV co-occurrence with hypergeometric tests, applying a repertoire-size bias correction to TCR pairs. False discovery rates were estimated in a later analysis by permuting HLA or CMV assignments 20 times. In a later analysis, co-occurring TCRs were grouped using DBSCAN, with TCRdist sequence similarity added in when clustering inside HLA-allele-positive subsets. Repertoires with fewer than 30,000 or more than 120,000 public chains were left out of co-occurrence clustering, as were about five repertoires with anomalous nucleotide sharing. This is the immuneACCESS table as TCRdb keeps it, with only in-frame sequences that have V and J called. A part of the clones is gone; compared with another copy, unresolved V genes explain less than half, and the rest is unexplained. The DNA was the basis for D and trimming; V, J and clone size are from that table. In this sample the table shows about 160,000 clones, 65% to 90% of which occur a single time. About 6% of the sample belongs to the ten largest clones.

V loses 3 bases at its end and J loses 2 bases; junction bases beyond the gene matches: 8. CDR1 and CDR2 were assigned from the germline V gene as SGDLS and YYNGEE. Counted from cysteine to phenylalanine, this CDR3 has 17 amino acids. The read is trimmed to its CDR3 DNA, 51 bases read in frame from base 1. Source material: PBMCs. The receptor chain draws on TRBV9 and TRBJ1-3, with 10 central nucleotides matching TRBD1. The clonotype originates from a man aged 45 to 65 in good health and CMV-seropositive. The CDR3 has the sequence CASSAGQGRKAGNTIYF. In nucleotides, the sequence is TGTGCCAGCAGCGCGGGACAGGGGAGGAAAGCTGGAAACACCATATATTTT.